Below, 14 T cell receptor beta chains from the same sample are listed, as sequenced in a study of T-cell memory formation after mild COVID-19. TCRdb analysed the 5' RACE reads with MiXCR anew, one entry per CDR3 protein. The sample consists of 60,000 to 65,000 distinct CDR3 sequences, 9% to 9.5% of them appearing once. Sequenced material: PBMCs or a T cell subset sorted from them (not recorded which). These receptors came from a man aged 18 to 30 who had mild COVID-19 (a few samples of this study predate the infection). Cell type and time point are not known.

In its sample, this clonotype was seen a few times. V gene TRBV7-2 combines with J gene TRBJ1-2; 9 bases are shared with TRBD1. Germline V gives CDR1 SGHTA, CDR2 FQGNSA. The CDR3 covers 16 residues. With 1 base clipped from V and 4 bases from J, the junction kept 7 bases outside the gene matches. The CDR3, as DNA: TGTGCCAGCAGCTTAGGGGGACAGGGCTTTGCCTATGGCTACACCTTC. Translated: CASSLGGQGFAYGYTF.

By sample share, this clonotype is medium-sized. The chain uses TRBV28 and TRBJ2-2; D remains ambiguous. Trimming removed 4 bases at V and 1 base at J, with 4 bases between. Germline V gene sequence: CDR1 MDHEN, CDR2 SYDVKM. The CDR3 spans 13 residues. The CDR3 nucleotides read TGTGCCAGCAGTTCTCAGAACACCGGGGAGCTGTTTTTT. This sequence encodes CASSSQNTGELFF. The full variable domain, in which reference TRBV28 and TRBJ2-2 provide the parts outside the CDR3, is DVKVTQSSRYLVKRTGEKVFLECVQDMDHENMFWYRQDPGLGLRLIYFSYDVKMKEKGDIPEGYSVSREKKERFSLILESASTNQTSMYLCASSSQNTGELFFGEGSRLTVL.

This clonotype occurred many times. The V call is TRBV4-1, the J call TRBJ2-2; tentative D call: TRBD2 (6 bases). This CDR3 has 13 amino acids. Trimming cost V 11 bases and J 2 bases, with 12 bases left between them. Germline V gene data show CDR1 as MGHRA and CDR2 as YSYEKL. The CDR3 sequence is CASRGLNTGELFF. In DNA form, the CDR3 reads TGCGCCTCACGGGGACTCAACACCGGGGAGCTGTTTTTT.

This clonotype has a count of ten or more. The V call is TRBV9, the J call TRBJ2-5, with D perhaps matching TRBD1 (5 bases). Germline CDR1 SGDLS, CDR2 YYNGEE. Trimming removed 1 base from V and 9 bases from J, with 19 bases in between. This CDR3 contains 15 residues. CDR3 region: CASSVNPTVGVAQYF. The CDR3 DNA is TGTGCCAGCAGCGTAAACCCGACAGTCGGAGTTGCCCAGTACTTC.

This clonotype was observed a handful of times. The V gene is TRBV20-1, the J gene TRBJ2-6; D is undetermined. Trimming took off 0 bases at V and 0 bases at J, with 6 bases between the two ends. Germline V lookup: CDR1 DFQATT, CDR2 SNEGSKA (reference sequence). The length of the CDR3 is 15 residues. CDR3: CSARDAFSGANVLTF. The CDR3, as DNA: TGCAGTGCTAGAGACGCGTTCTCTGGGGCCAACGTCCTGACTTTC.

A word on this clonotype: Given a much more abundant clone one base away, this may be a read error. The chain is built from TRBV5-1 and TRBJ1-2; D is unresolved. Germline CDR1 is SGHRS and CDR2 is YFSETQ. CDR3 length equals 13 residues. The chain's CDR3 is CAISPPGNYGYTF. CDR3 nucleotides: TGCGCCATCAGCCCGCCCGGTAACTATGGCTACACCTTC.

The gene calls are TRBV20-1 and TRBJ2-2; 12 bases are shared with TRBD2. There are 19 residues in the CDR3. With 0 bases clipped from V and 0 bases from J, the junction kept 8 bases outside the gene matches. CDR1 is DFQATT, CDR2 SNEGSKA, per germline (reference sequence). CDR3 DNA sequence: TGCAGTGCTAGAGAGATCGTAGGACTAGCGGGAACGAACACCGGGGAGCTGTTTTTT. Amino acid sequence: CSAREIVGLAGTNTGELFF.

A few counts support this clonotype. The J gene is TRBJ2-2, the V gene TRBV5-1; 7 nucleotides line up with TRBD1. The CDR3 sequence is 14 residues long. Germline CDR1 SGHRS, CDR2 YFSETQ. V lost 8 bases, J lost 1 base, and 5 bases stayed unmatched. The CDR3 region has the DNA TGCGCCAGTACCGGGACAGAGAACACCGGGGAGCTGTTTTTT. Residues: CASTGTENTGELFF.

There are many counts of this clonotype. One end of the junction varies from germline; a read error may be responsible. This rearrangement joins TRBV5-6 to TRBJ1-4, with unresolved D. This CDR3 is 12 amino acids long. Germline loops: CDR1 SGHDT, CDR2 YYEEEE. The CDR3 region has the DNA TGTGCCAGCAGCTTGGCCAACGCGGGCAAGGTTTTT. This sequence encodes CASSLANAGKVF.

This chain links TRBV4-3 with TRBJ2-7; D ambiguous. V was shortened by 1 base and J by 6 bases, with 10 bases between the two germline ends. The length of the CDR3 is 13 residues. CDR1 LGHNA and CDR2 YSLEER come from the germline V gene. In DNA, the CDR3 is TGCGCCAGCAGCCAAGCCTGGTCTGGCGAGCAGTACTTC. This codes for CASSQAWSGEQYF.

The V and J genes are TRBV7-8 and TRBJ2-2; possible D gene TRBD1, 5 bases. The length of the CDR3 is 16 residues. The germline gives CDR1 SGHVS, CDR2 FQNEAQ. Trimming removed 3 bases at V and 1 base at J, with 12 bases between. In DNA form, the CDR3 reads TGTGCCAGCAGCTTTGGGGCGGTCCTGAACACCGGGGAGCTGTTTTTT. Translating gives CASSFGAVLNTGELFF.

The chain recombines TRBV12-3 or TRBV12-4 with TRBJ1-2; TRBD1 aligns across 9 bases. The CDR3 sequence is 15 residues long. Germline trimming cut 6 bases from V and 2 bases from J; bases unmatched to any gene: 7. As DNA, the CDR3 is TGTGCCAGCAGGCCAACCGGGACAGGGAACTATGGCTACACCTTC. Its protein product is CASRPTGTGNYGYTF.

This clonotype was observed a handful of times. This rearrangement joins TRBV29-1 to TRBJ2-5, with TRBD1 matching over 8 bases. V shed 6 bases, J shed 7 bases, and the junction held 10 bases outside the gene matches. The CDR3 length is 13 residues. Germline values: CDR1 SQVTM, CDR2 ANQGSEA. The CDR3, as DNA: TGCAGCGTCCGATCAGGGGGCATCGTGACCCAGTACTTC. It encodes CSVRSGGIVTQYF.

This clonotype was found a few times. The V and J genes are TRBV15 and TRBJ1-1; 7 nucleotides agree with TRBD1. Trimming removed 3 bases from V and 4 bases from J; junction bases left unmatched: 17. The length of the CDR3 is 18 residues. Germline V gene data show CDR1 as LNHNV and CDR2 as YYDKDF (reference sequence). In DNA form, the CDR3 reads TGTGCCACCAGCAGCTTCACCGGGACAGAACAGAGGCGCACTGAAGCTTTCTTT. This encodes CATSSFTGTEQRRTEAFF.